The 17 T cell receptor beta chains below all came from one sample that was sequenced in a study of human T cells and chemical hapten exposure. The time point here: patch test 1, 2 weeks after DPC sensitization. Treatment indicated: therapeutic diphenylcyclopropenone sensitization with weekly scalp DPC. TCRdb used MiXCR to reprocess the RACE reads, holding one entry per CDR3 protein. The table lists 150,000 to 200,000 distinct CDR3 sequences, about 14% of them singletons. The source material was whole blood, sampled in connection with sensitization to the hapten diphenylcyclopropenone (DPC). The receptors originated from a young woman with alopecia areata. Some clones in this sample may be carry-over from other donors' samples.

J is TRBJ1-2 and V is TRBV4-3, with D unclear. Trimming took off 1 base at V and 4 bases at J, with 7 bases between the two ends. The CDR3 contains 13 residues. The germline V gene has CDR1 LGHNA and CDR2 YSLEER. The chain's CDR3 is CASSQGVFYGYTF. The DNA for the CDR3 is TGCGCCAGCAGCCAAGGAGTATTCTATGGCTACACCTTC.

This clonotype was seen at least ten times. The chain has TRBV6-5 and TRBJ2-1, with a tentative D call TRBD2 (5 bases). Trimming shortened V by 5 bases and J by 1 base, and 12 bases separated the two germline ends. The CDR3 loop spans 15 amino acids. CDR1 and CDR2 (germline): MNHEY, SVGAGI. DNA for the CDR3: TGTGCCAGCAGTCCTAGGAGGATTTCCTACAATGAGCAGTTCTTC. Protein product: CASSPRRISYNEQFF.

In DNA form, the CDR3 reads TGTGCCAGCGGGAGAGGCACAGATACGCAGTATTTT. This gives the protein CASGRGTDTQYF. The chain links TRBV6-2 or TRBV6-3 to TRBJ2-3, with D possibly matching TRBD2 (5 bases). V was shortened by 8 bases and J by 1 base, with 7 bases between the two germline ends. Germline V gives CDR1 MNHEY, CDR2 SVGEGT. CDR3 length: 12 residues.

This clonotype was seen a handful of times. The rearrangement links TRBV7-9 to TRBJ2-3; 7 nucleotides match TRBD2. The length of the CDR3 is 17 residues. The junction had 10 bases not matched to a gene; V was cut back by 0 bases and J by 4 bases. Germline CDR1 is SEHNR and CDR2 is FQNEAQ (reference sequence). CDR3 bases: TGTGCCAGCAGCTTAGCAATGGCTAGCGGACAACCAGATACGCAGTATTTT. This sequence encodes CASSLAMASGQPDTQYF.

This rearrangement joins TRBV29-1 to TRBJ1-1, with 7 bases aligning to TRBD1. The CDR3 loop spans 14 amino acids. After removal of 7 bases from V and 2 bases from J, the junction contained 10 bases not matched to a gene. The germline CDR1 and CDR2 sequences are SQVTM and ANQGSEA. CDR3 sequence reads: CSGKSRQGNTEAFF. The CDR3 DNA sequence: TGCAGCGGTAAATCTCGACAGGGAAACACTGAAGCTTTCTTT.

The chain carries TRBV29-1 and TRBJ1-2, with D maybe TRBD1 (5 bases). This CDR3 is 13 amino acids long. The germline V gene encodes CDR1 SQVTM and CDR2 ANQGSEA. Between the trimmed V and J ends, which lost 5 bases and 2 bases, there was a span of 12 bases. The CDR3 bases are TGCAGCGTTAAGACAGACCTAAACTATGGCTACACCTTC. Its protein is CSVKTDLNYGYTF.

The chain combines TRBV3-1 with TRBJ1-5, with TRBD1 as a possible D gene (5 bases). CDR3 size: 15 residues. V lost 0 bases and J 5 bases, leaving 11 bases between the germline ends. Germline V gene sequence: CDR1 LGHDT, CDR2 YNNKEL (reference sequence). CDR3 DNA: TGTGCCAGCAGCCAAGATCTCGGAGGGGATCAGCCCCAGCATTTT. Protein product: CASSQDLGGDQPQHF.

This clonotype showed up just a few times. This chain links TRBV20-1 with TRBJ2-1, with D tentatively TRBD1 or TRBD2 (5 bases each). The CDR3 runs 12 residues. Trimming stripped 3 bases from V and 7 bases from J, with 10 bases between. CDR1 and CDR2 (germline): DFQATT, SNEGSKA (reference sequence). The CDR3 nucleotides read TGCAGTGCTAGGGGGGACCAAAATGAGCAGTTCTTC. This encodes CSARGDQNEQFF.

The V call is TRBV24-1, the J call TRBJ2-1; D remains unclear. The germline V gene encodes CDR1 KGHDR and CDR2 SFDVKD. The CDR3 covers 13 residues. Between the trimmed V and J ends, which lost 5 bases and 3 bases, there was a span of 7 bases. CDR3 sequence (DNA): TGTGCCACCAGTGCTTCCGACTACAATGAGCAGTTCTTC. This gives the protein CATSASDYNEQFF.

The CDR3 region has the DNA TGCAGTGCTAGAGATCGGACAGACACTGAAGCTTTCTTT. It yields the protein CSARDRTDTEAFF. V usage is TRBV20-1 and J usage is TRBJ1-1; tentatively, D is TRBD1 (6 bases). V was cut by 0 bases and J by 3 bases, with 8 bases left in between. This CDR3 has 13 amino acids. Looked up from germline, CDR1 is DFQATT and CDR2 is SNEGSKA (reference sequence).

J is TRBJ1-2 and V is TRBV6-2 or TRBV6-3; TRBD1 might be the D (5 bases). The V end lost 1 base, the J end lost 7 bases, and 16 bases lay between the germline ends. The V gene's germline CDR1 is MNHEY and CDR2 SVGEGT. The length of the CDR3 is 15 residues. The CDR3 sequence: CASSYYGRGFSGYTF. In DNA form, the CDR3 reads TGTGCCAGCAGTTACTACGGTCGGGGGTTCTCTGGCTACACCTTC.

This clonotype has just a few counts. CDR3 region: CSAERSGHLIASSYEQYF. In DNA, the CDR3 is TGCAGTGCAGAACGGTCGGGACATCTAATCGCGAGCTCCTACGAGCAGTACTTC. The V call is TRBV20-1, the J call TRBJ2-7, with D possibly TRBD1 on 6 matching bases. V was trimmed by 6 bases and J by 0 bases, leaving 27 bases between them. The CDR3 spans 18 residues. The germline CDR1 and CDR2 sequences are DFQATT and SNEGSKA (reference sequence).

The V call is TRBV28, the J call TRBJ1-4; D not resolved. In germline, CDR1 is MDHEN, CDR2 SYDVKM. The CDR3 spans 12 residues. Trimming removed 4 bases at V and 8 bases at J, with 8 bases between. For the CDR3, the DNA is TGTGCCAGCAGTTCCCCTGGGGAAAAACTGTTTTTT. Protein: CASSSPGEKLFF.

The chain carries TRBV7-8 and TRBJ2-1; 9 bases map to TRBD2. The CDR3 is 15 amino acids. CDR1 SGHVS and CDR2 FQNEAQ come from the germline V gene. V shed 11 bases, J shed 6 bases, and the junction held 14 bases outside the gene matches. The CDR3 bases are TGTGCCTCCAAAAAAACTAGCGGGTTTGGCAATGAGCAGTTCTTC. Its protein product is CASKKTSGFGNEQFF.

A few counts support this clonotype. The chain has TRBV2 and TRBJ2-2; a weak D match, TRBD2 (5 bases). The CDR3 runs to 16 residues. Trimming shortened V by 6 bases and J by 0 bases, and 14 bases separated the two germline ends. Germline V gene data show CDR1 as SNHLY and CDR2 as FYNNEI. Here the CDR3 DNA reads TGTGCCAGCAGCCCAACAGCGGTGCCGAACACCGGGGAGCTGTTTTTT. Amino acids: CASSPTAVPNTGELFF.

The chain couples TRBV29-1 to TRBJ2-1; 10 bases align to TRBD2. After removal of 5 bases from V and 0 bases from J, the junction contained 16 bases not matched to a gene. This CDR3 is built from 19 residues. The V gene's germline CDR1 is SQVTM and CDR2 ANQGSEA. CDR3 loop: CSVLPLNPGTSVSYNEQFF. The CDR3 DNA is TGCAGCGTTCTTCCCTTAAATCCCGGGACTAGCGTCTCCTACAATGAGCAGTTCTTC.

This clonotype was observed many times. The rearrangement links TRBV4-2 to TRBJ2-5; 10 bases line up with TRBD2. The ends lost 0 bases at V and 0 bases at J; junction bases unmatched: 4. Germline CDR1 LGHNA, CDR2 YNFKEQ. The CDR3 is 17 amino acids. This chain's CDR3 is CASSQDPSGGYQETQYF. The CDR3 nucleotides read TGTGCCAGCAGCCAAGATCCTAGCGGGGGTTACCAAGAGACCCAGTACTTC.